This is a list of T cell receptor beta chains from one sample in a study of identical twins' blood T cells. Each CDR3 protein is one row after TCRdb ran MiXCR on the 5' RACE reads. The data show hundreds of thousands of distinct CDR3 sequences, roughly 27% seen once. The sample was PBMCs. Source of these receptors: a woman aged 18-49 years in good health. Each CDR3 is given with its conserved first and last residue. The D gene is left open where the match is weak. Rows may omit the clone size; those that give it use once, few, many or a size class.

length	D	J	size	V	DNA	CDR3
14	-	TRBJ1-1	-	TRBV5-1	TGCGCCAGCAGCTTTAGCCAGGGTACCATTGAAGCTTTCTTT	CASSFSQGTIEAFF
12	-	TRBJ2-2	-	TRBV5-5	TGTGCCAGCAGCCGGCCTCCTTGGGAGCTGTTTTTT	CASSRPPWELFF
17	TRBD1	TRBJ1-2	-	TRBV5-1	TGCGCCAGCAGCCCTAACCGACCGGGACAGGCTAACTATGGCTACACCTTC	CASSPNRPGQANYGYTF
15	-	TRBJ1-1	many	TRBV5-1	TGCGCCAGCAGCTTGGTCGGGGTCAGGAACACTGAAGCTTTCTTT	CASSLVGVRNTEAFF
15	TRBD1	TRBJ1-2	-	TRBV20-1	TGCAGTGCTAGAGATAGGGACAGGGGGGCTTATGGCTACACCTTC	CSARDRDRGAYGYTF
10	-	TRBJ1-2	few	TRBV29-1	TGCAGCGTGAGCACAGATGGCTACACCTTC	CSVSTDGYTF
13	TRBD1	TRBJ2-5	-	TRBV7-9	TGTGCCAGCCGCCAAACAGGGGACGAGACCCAGTACTTC	CASRQTGDETQYF
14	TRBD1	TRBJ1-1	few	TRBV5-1	TGCGCCAGCAGGGCGGGACAGGGTATGACGGTGGCTTTCTTT	CASRAGQGMTVAFF
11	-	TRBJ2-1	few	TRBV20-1	TGCAGTGCTAGAGAAGCGATTGAGCAGTTCTTC	CSAREAIEQFF
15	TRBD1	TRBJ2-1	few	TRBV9	TGTGCCAGCAGCCCACGGACAGGAGCCTACAATGAGCAGTTCTTC	CASSPRTGAYNEQFF
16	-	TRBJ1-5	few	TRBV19	TGTGCCAGTAGTATGGCGGGGTCCTATAGCAATCAGCCCCAGCATTTT	CASSMAGSYSNQPQHF
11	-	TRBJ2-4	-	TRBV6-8	TGTGCCAGCACGGCCTCCAACATTCAGTACTTC	CASTASNIQYF
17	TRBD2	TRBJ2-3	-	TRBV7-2	TGTGCCAGCAGCCCCGGGACTAGCTCGGGGACCACAGATACGCAGTATTTT	CASSPGTSSGTTDTQYF
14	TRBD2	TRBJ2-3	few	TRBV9	TGTGCCAGCACGAGCGGGGGGGACACAGATACGCAGTATTTT	CASTSGGDTDTQYF
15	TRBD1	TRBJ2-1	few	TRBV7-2	TGTGCCAGCAGCTTCCGGGACAGGCTCTACAATGAGCAGTTCTTC	CASSFRDRLYNEQFF
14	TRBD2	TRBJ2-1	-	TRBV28	TGTGCCAGCAGTGAAGCGGGAGCCTACAATGAGCAGTTCTTC	CASSEAGAYNEQFF
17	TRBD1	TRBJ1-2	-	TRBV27	TGTGCCAGCAGTTTATTGGACAGGGGCGCACCCATCTATGGCTACACCTTC	CASSLLDRGAPIYGYTF
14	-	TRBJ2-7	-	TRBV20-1	TGCAGTGCTAGAATGGGGGCGTTTTCCGGGGAGCAGTACTTC	CSARMGAFSGEQYF
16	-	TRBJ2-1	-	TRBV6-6	TGTGCCAGCAGTTGCGGGCGGTGGAGCTCCTACAATGAGCAGTTCTTC	CASSCGRWSSYNEQFF
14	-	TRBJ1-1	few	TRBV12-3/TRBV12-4	TGTGCCAGCAGTCGAATCACTGTTAACACTGAAGCTTTCTTT	CASSRITVNTEAFF
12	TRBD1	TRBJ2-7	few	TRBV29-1	TGTAGCGTCCTTCGGACAGGCTACGAGCAGTACTTC	CSVLRTGYEQYF
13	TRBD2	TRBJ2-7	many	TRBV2	TGTGCCAGCGAAACTAGCGGATCATACGAGCAGTACTTC	CASETSGSYEQYF
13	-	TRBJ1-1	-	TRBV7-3	TGTGCCAGCAGCTTAAATGGACGCGATGAAGCTTTATTT	CASSLNGRDEALF
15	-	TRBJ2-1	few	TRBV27	TGTGCCAGCAGTGCCGATCTGGACGCCCAAAGGGAACAGTTCTTC	CASSADLDAQREQFF
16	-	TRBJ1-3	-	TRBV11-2	TGTGCCAGCAGCTTAAAGCGGCGCCTCTCTGGAAACACCATATATTTT	CASSLKRRLSGNTIYF
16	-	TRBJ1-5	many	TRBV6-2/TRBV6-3	TGTGCCAGCAGTCACCCGGGACACCATAGCAATCAGCCCCAGCATTTT	CASSHPGHHSNQPQHF
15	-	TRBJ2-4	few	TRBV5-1	TGCGCCAGCAGCTTGGCCGGGGGCGCCAAAAACATTCAGTACTTC	CASSLAGGAKNIQYF